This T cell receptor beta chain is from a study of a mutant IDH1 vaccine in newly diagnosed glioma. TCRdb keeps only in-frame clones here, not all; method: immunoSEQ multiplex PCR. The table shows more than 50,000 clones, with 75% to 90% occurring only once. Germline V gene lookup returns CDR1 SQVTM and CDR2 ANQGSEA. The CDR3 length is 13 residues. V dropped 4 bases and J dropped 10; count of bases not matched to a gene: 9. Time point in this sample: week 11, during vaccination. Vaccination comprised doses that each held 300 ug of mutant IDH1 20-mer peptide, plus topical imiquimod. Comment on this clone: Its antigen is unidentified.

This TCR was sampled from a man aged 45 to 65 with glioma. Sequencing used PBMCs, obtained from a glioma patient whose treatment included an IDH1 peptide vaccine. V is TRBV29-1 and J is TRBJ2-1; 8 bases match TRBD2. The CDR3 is CSVGRSTGGEQFF. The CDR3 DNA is TGCAGCGTTGGCCGTTCTACGGGAGGGGAGCAGTTCTTC.